This TCR beta chain was sequenced for a study of blood T cell repertoires in COVID-19. Overall study context: The origin of the acute and convalescent COVID-19 samples was the United States, Italy and Spain. T cells, B-cell-depleted T cells, or PBMCs supplied cDNA or gDNA.

Per the original methods: The assay estimated nucleated cells by amplifying reference gene primers. Measured with immunoSEQ multiplex PCR; TCRdb has only the in-frame clones, and not every one. Clone size and the V and J calls come from that table; the DNA yielded D and trimming. Among tens of thousands of clones, around nine tenths were seen once, and the ten largest hold roughly 18%. The length of the CDR3 is 15 residues. Germline V CDR1 and CDR2: MNHEY, SVGEGT. J was trimmed by 0 bases and V by 5 bases; bases with no gene match: 6. The source material was peripheral blood. This chain joins TRBV6-2 or TRBV6-3 and TRBJ2-7; 8 nucleotides agree with TRBD1. The origin of this receptor is a man between 65 and 85 years old with acute or convalescent COVID-19. The CDR3 nucleotides read TGTGCCAGCAGTGACCGGGACAGGCTCTCCTACGAGCAGTACTTC. It is translated as CASSDRDRLSYEQYF.